The 12 T cell receptor beta chains presented below share a single source sample, sequenced in a study of glioma-infiltrating T cells. TCR alpha and beta CDR3 regions were amplified from RNA using iRepertoire nested multiplex PCR. In TCRdb, the multiplex PCR reads were re-called with MiXCR into one record per CDR3 protein. The data hold about 190,000 distinct CDR3 sequences, with roughly 32% observed a single time. The sample taken for sequencing was glioma tissue, nonneoplastic brain tissue, or PBMCs (not recorded which). The receptor set was obtained from a human donor with low-grade glioma or glioblastoma, undergoing nonglioma brain surgery, or in good health (not recorded which).

The chain has TRBV12-5 and TRBJ2-1, with a weak D call TRBD2 (6 bases). The CDR3 covers 15 residues. Trimming removed 1 base at V and 4 bases at J, with 11 bases between. CDR1 LGHNT and CDR2 FRNRAP come from the germline V gene. CDR3 in amino acids: CASGLEGTGYNEQFF. Written as DNA, the CDR3 is TGTGCTAGTGGTTTGGAGGGGACTGGATACAATGAGCAGTTCTTC.

In its sample, this clonotype was seen many times. The chain is built from TRBV6-1 and TRBJ1-4; 9 nucleotides line up with TRBD1. V lost 5 bases to trimming and J lost 7 bases; unmatched junction nucleotides: 8. The CDR3 runs 15 residues. Looked up from germline, CDR1 is MNHNS and CDR2 is SASEGT. CDR3 protein: CASSTPGQGSEKLFF. As DNA, the CDR3 is TGTGCCAGCAGTACACCGGGACAGGGAAGTGAAAAACTGTTTTTT.

This clonotype was detected many times. The V gene is TRBV5-1, the J gene TRBJ1-1; TRBD1 agrees at 7 bases. Germline lookup yields CDR1 SGHRS and CDR2 YFSETQ. The CDR3 sequence is 16 residues long. Trimming at V came to 0 bases and at J to 3 bases, leaving 8 bases not matched to a gene. The CDR3 here is CASSLASGGSDTEAFF. For the CDR3, the DNA is TGCGCCAGCAGCTTGGCTTCAGGGGGTAGTGACACTGAAGCTTTCTTT.

Comments on this clonotype: Since a much larger clone is just one base distant, this may be a read error. The J gene is TRBJ1-2, the V gene TRBV19; D is possibly TRBD1 (5 bases). Trimming took 5 bases from V and 3 from J, leaving 10 bases between them. This CDR3 spans 13 amino acids. CDR1 and CDR2 (germline): LNHDA, SQIVND (reference sequence). CDR3 amino acids: CASSPRVYYGYTF. CDR3 DNA sequence: TGTGCCAGTAGTCCCAGGGTTTACTATGGCTACACCTTC.

This clonotype was seen at least ten times. This chain joins TRBV27 and TRBJ2-5; no clear D. CDR3 length: 14 amino acids. Germline V lookup: CDR1 MNHEY, CDR2 SMNVEV (reference sequence). Deletions cut 2 bases from V and 10 bases from J, with 17 bases between. The CDR3 nucleotides read TGTGCCAGCAGTTTAAGAGACCCACCCTTAATCCAGTACTTC. This sequence encodes CASSLRDPPLIQYF.

In its sample, this clonotype was seen a few times. This chain uses TRBV5-4 with TRBJ2-7; 8 bases fit TRBD2. Germline CDR1 reads SGHNT; CDR2 reads YYREEE (reference sequence). The CDR3 is 14 amino acids. V trimming: 2 bases; J trimming: 6 bases; junction bases outside the gene matches: 7. This CDR3 reads CASSLSGTSSEQYF. In DNA form, the CDR3 reads TGTGCCAGCAGCTTATCCGGGACTAGTAGCGAGCAGTACTTC.

The chain recombines TRBV11-2 with TRBJ2-7; unclear D gene. The CDR3 covers 15 residues. V was clipped by 5 bases and J by 2 bases, with 16 bases between them. Germline CDR1 is SGHAT and CDR2 is FQNNGV. The CDR3 DNA follows: TGTGCCAGCAGCCCCAACCGGGTCCCAGCCTACGAGCAGTACTTC. As protein: CASSPNRVPAYEQYF.

This clonotype was seen many times. This sequence joins TRBV6-2 or TRBV6-3 and TRBJ2-2, with a tentative D call TRBD2 (6 bases). CDR1 and CDR2 (germline): MNHEY, SVGEGT. The CDR3 is made up of 14 amino acids. The V and J ends lost 5 bases and 5 bases respectively, with 12 bases between them. The CDR3 bases are TGTGCCAGCAGTCTCATAGCGGTTACCGGGGAGCTGTTTTTT. Its translation is CASSLIAVTGELFF.

This clonotype was seen ten or more times. The chain has TRBV5-1 and TRBJ1-1, with D unclear. In germline, CDR1 is SGHRS, CDR2 YFSETQ. The CDR3 contains 13 residues. The V and J ends lost 0 bases and 4 bases respectively, with 7 bases between them. Written as DNA, the CDR3 is TGCGCCAGCAGCTTGGGGGGTAGCACTGAAGCTTTCTTT. Its translation: CASSLGGSTEAFF.

V and J are TRBV2 and TRBJ2-6; possibly TRBD2 for D (6 bases). The V end lost 6 bases, the J end lost 4 bases, and 7 bases lay between the germline ends. This CDR3 spans 13 amino acids. Germline CDR1 is SNHLY and CDR2 is FYNNEI. CDR3 in DNA: TGTGCCAGCAGGGAGGGGGGGGCCAACGTCCTGACTTTC. It codes for CASREGGANVLTF.

This clonotype was counted between two and nine times. V is TRBV13 and J is TRBJ2-3, with TRBD1 matching over 8 bases. The CDR3 has 16 residues. Germline-derived CDR1 and CDR2 are PRHDT and FYEKMQ (reference sequence). With V trimmed by 3 bases and J by 5 bases, 10 bases remained unmatched. The CDR3 DNA reads as TGTGCCAGCAGCTTGACAGGGGCCGGGCGTGGAGATACGCAGTATTTT. Protein: CASSLTGAGRGDTQYF.

In its sample, this clonotype was seen many times. V gene TRBV6-2 or TRBV6-3 combines with J gene TRBJ2-1; D not resolved. Trimming took off 1 base at V and 10 bases at J, with 5 bases between the two ends. Germline V gene sequence: CDR1 MNHEY, CDR2 SVGEGT. The CDR3 runs to 11 residues. In DNA form, the CDR3 reads TGTGCCAGCAGTTACTTCAGGGAGCAGTTCTTC. Amino acids: CASSYFREQFF.